The clone carrying this TCR beta chain was counted ten times or more. Its antigen is undetermined. Template switching created a universal primer site, and the cDNA included unique molecular identifiers. TCRdb recomputed calls from the 5' RACE reads with MiXCR, one row per CDR3 protein. The top ten hold 1.6% of the sample, which has approximately 600,000 distinct CDR3 sequences, around 7.4% seen once. V lost 11 bases to trimming and J lost 7 bases, with 12 bases between them. CDR1 and CDR2 from the germline V gene are SNHLY and FYNNEI. The CDR3 is made up of 11 amino acids. The sample comes from a study of identical twins. Study observations and caveats: The conclusions drew on cross-sectional statistical analysis instead of tracking the same donors. Out-of-frame alpha sequences common to twins exhibited a surplus of low generation probability. Beta clonotypes that were abundant in cord blood contained fewer insertions, a pattern absent from memory repertoires.

The same sample was also used in a study of yellow fever vaccine responses in identical twins.

Sequenced input: PBMCs. This chain links TRBV2 with TRBJ2-1; D possibly corresponds to TRBD2 (5 bases). The sequence came from a young woman in good health. The CDR3 nucleotides are TGTGCCTCAGAGGGAGCTAATGAGCAGTTCTTC. This gives the protein CASEGANEQFF.